A selection of T cell receptor beta chains follows, all from one sample in a study of shared clonotypes between healthy human individuals. Repertoires were generated with immunoSEQ multiplex PCR, while TCRdb's copy carries only in-frame clones and drops some. This table has approximately 700,000 clones, about 80% appearing once. Sequencing was performed on memory CD4+ T cells sorted from blood. These receptors all come from a woman aged 30 to 39 in good health. CDR3s include the opening cysteine and the closing phenylalanine or tryptophan. Fields, in order: clone size, J gene, V gene, D gene, CDR3 DNA, CDR3 protein. A D gene is named only where the DNA matches it firmly. Clone size is stated in some rows and not others, as once, few, many or a class when expanded.

size: few
J: TRBJ1-4
V: TRBV30
D: TRBD1
DNA: TGTGCCTGGAAGGACAGGGGAAGGAATGAAAAACTGTTTTTT
CDR3: CAWKDRGRNEKLFF

size: once
J: TRBJ2-7
V: TRBV21-1
D: -
DNA: TGTGCCAGCAGCAGAGAGGGTCCTACAGGGCCCTACGAGCAGTACTTC
CDR3: CASSREGPTGPYEQYF

size: -
J: TRBJ1-5
V: TRBV7-9
D: TRBD1
DNA: TGTGCCAGCAGCTCGGGACAGGGGGAGAGTCAGCCCCAGCATTTT
CDR3: CASSSGQGESQPQHF

size: -
J: TRBJ1-2
V: TRBV20-1
D: -
DNA: TGCAGTGCTGGGAGAGATGGCTACACCTTC
CDR3: CSAGRDGYTF

size: few
J: TRBJ2-7
V: TRBV5-6
D: TRBD1
DNA: TGTGCCAGCAGCTGGGCATCGGGGACAGCTCCCTACGAGCAGTACTTC
CDR3: CASSWASGTAPYEQYF

size: once
J: TRBJ1-4
V: TRBV28
D: TRBD1
DNA: TGTGCCAGCAGAATGGACAGGGTGGGAGAAAAACTGTTTTTT
CDR3: CASRMDRVGEKLFF

size: -
J: TRBJ1-5
V: TRBV30
D: -
DNA: TGTGCCTGGCGGCGGGTGGGGCAGCCCCAGCATTTT
CDR3: CAWRRVGQPQHF

size: -
J: TRBJ1-1
V: TRBV4-1
D: TRBD1
DNA: TGCGCCAGCAGCCGTAGACAGGGCGACACTGAAGCTTTCTTT
CDR3: CASSRRQGDTEAFF

size: -
J: TRBJ1-2
V: TRBV30
D: -
DNA: TGTGCCTGGTGGTCCGGGGGGTCGGACGGCTACACCTTC
CDR3: CAWWSGGSDGYTF

size: -
J: TRBJ2-1
V: TRBV5-1
D: TRBD2
DNA: TGCGCCAGCAGCTTGGGCGAGTCTAGCGGGAGGCGGTTCTTC
CDR3: CASSLGESSGRRFF

size: -
J: TRBJ2-2
V: TRBV13
D: TRBD2
DNA: TGTGCCAGCAGCTTAAGGGGTAGCGGGACCACCGGGGAGCTGTTTTTT
CDR3: CASSLRGSGTTGELFF

size: -
J: TRBJ1-4
V: TRBV6-1
D: TRBD1
DNA: TGTGCCAGCCATGCAGGGGGTAATGAAAAACTGTTTTTT
CDR3: CASHAGGNEKLFF

size: once
J: TRBJ1-4
V: TRBV25-1
D: -
DNA: TGTGCCAGCAGTCCCCGGGAGCAGGGGTTCATTAATGAAAAACTGTTTTTT
CDR3: CASSPREQGFINEKLFF

size: -
J: TRBJ2-3
V: TRBV19
D: TRBD2
DNA: TGTGAGACGCAAGCGGGAGGGCCTTTGGGCACAGATACGCAGTATTTT
CDR3: CETQAGGPLGTDTQYF

size: -
J: TRBJ2-3
V: TRBV2
D: -
DNA: TGTGCCAGCAGTTTAGCCGTGCTATCCACAGATACGCAGTATTTT
CDR3: CASSLAVLSTDTQYF

size: -
J: TRBJ2-2
V: TRBV28
D: TRBD1
DNA: TGTGCCAGCAGATCTTCCGGGACAGGGAACACCGGGGAGCTGTTTTTT
CDR3: CASRSSGTGNTGELFF

size: -
J: TRBJ2-7
V: TRBV11-2
D: TRBD2
DNA: TGTGCCAGCAGCTTATCTAAGGGAGGGTCACACGAGCAGTACTTC
CDR3: CASSLSKGGSHEQYF

size: once
J: TRBJ2-3
V: TRBV28
D: TRBD2
DNA: TGTGCCAGCAGCAAAGCGGGAGGTGCAGATACGCAGTATTTT
CDR3: CASSKAGGADTQYF

size: many
J: TRBJ2-3
V: TRBV29-1
D: TRBD1
DNA: TGCAGCGCTAGACAGGGAACAGATACGCAGTATTTT
CDR3: CSARQGTDTQYF

size: -
J: TRBJ2-5
V: TRBV11-2
D: -
DNA: TGTGCCAGCAGCTTAAGTAGAGAGACCCAGTACTTC
CDR3: CASSLSRETQYF

size: -
J: TRBJ2-1
V: TRBV19
D: TRBD2
DNA: TGTGCCAGTACAGCCGGGACTAGCTACAATGAGCAGTTCTTC
CDR3: CASTAGTSYNEQFF

size: -
J: TRBJ2-1
V: TRBV7-3
D: TRBD2
DNA: TGTGCCAGCAGCTCCCCTGCAAACCTACTAGCGGGATTCGGCAATGAGCAGTTCTTC
CDR3: CASSSPANLLAGFGNEQFF

size: -
J: TRBJ2-5
V: TRBV7-3
D: TRBD2
DNA: TGTGCCAGCAGGCGCCGCGGGACTAGCGGGGAGACCCAGTACTTC
CDR3: CASRRRGTSGETQYF

size: -
J: TRBJ2-6
V: TRBV7-8
D: -
DNA: TGTGCCAGCAGCTTCGGGGGTTCTGGGGCCAACGTCCTGACTTTC
CDR3: CASSFGGSGANVLTF

size: few
J: TRBJ1-2
V: TRBV30
D: TRBD1
DNA: TGTGCCTGGAGTGTAGACAGGGGTGCTGGCTACACCTTC
CDR3: CAWSVDRGAGYTF

size: -
J: TRBJ1-3
V: TRBV15
D: -
DNA: TGTGCCACCAGCAGAGGGTCAGGGTTAACTGGAAACACCATATATTTT
CDR3: CATSRGSGLTGNTIYF

size: -
J: TRBJ2-3
V: TRBV6-1
D: -
DNA: TGTGCCAGCAGTGAACAGGGTTTCACAGATACGCAGTATTTT
CDR3: CASSEQGFTDTQYF

size: few
J: TRBJ1-4
V: TRBV27
D: -
DNA: TGTGCCAGCAGTTTATACGGCCGTAAAAATGAAAAACTGTTTTTT
CDR3: CASSLYGRKNEKLFF

size: -
J: TRBJ2-5
V: TRBV6-5
D: -
DNA: TGTGCCAGCAGTTCCCAGGGGCGAGAGACCCAGTACTTC
CDR3: CASSSQGRETQYF

size: -
J: TRBJ1-1
V: TRBV11-2
D: -
DNA: TGTGCCAGCAGCTTAGGAGGTATCATTAGGGGCACTGAAGCTTTCTTT
CDR3: CASSLGGIIRGTEAFF

size: -
J: TRBJ2-3
V: TRBV20-1
D: -
DNA: TGCAGTGCGACCCGAGGGCACACGCAGTATTTT
CDR3: CSATRGHTQYF

size: -
J: TRBJ2-7
V: TRBV28
D: -
DNA: TGTGCCAGCAGCCCCGGGAATAAATACGAGCAGTACTTC
CDR3: CASSPGNKYEQYF

size: -
J: TRBJ2-7
V: TRBV27
D: -
DNA: TGTGCCAGCCGGTTCCGGGGGGACATAGCCTACGAGCAGTACTTC
CDR3: CASRFRGDIAYEQYF

size: many
J: TRBJ2-1
V: TRBV30
D: -
DNA: TGTGCCTGGTCCCCTAGCTCCTACAATGAGCAGTTCTTC
CDR3: CAWSPSSYNEQFF

size: -
J: TRBJ1-1
V: TRBV7-9
D: -
DNA: TGTGCCAGCAGCCTTGATCCGAGGGGCACTGAAGCTTTCTTT
CDR3: CASSLDPRGTEAFF

size: -
J: TRBJ1-6
V: TRBV6-5
D: -
DNA: TGTGCCAGCAGTTACTCTCGACAGGCGGGGAATTCACCCCTCCACTTT
CDR3: CASSYSRQAGNSPLHF

size: -
J: TRBJ2-5
V: TRBV28
D: -
DNA: TGTGCCAGCAGTTCTAGCACGGAGGGGTTGGGGACCCAGTACTTC
CDR3: CASSSSTEGLGTQYF

size: once
J: TRBJ2-3
V: TRBV4-1
D: TRBD2
DNA: TGCGCCAGCAGCTTCCAGCGGGAGTACACAGATACGCAGTATTTT
CDR3: CASSFQREYTDTQYF

size: once
J: TRBJ2-7
V: TRBV5-4
D: TRBD1
DNA: TGTGCCAGCAGCCCCGGACAGGGGAGCTCCTACGAGCAGTACTTC
CDR3: CASSPGQGSSYEQYF

size: -
J: TRBJ2-1
V: TRBV7-2
D: -
DNA: TGTGCCAGCAGCTTAGCGAGGAATGAGCAGTTCTTC
CDR3: CASSLARNEQFF

size: -
J: TRBJ2-1
V: TRBV4-2
D: TRBD2
DNA: TGTGCCAGCAGCCAAGAATCGGCGGGAGCAGTTGAGCAGTTCTTC
CDR3: CASSQESAGAVEQFF

size: many
J: TRBJ2-7
V: TRBV5-6
D: -
DNA: TGTGCCAGCAGCAGAATGGGACCCATGTACGAGCAGTACTTC
CDR3: CASSRMGPMYEQYF

size: -
J: TRBJ2-7
V: TRBV28
D: TRBD1
DNA: TGTGCCAGCACCCGACAGGGCTACGAGCAGTACTTC
CDR3: CASTRQGYEQYF

size: -
J: TRBJ1-5
V: TRBV28
D: -
DNA: TGTGCCAGCAGTTGGGGCCTAGTTGCTAGCAATCAGCCCCAGCATTTT
CDR3: CASSWGLVASNQPQHF

size: -
J: TRBJ1-2
V: TRBV5-4
D: -
DNA: TGTGCCAGCAGCTTGCCAGGGGAGTACTATGGCTACACCTTC
CDR3: CASSLPGEYYGYTF

size: many
J: TRBJ2-1
V: TRBV7-9
D: TRBD2
DNA: TGTGCCAGCAGCTCCTACCCTTCTAGAGCGGGAGGCGACAATGAGCAGTTCTTC
CDR3: CASSSYPSRAGGDNEQFF